The 23 T cell receptor beta chains below were found in one sample sequenced in a study of shared clonotypes between healthy human individuals (dated by TCRdb to 2018 to 2021). The method was the immunoSEQ multiplex PCR assay. Sourced from immuneACCESS, this table was stored by TCRdb with only in-frame sequences that have V and J called. A share of the clones is absent; for the studies checked, an unresolved V gene accounts for under half, and the remainder has no known explanation. The sample yields 2 million to 3 million clones; more than 85% were counted once. Roughly 0.39% of the sample rests with the top ten. Sequencing used naive CD4+ T cells from PBMCs. Sample cell subset or site, as interpreted from the label and publication: CD45RA+ positively selected. All receptors derive from a man between 18 and 29 years old in good health. Some clones in this sample may be carry-over from other donors' samples.

The rearrangement joins TRBV15 to TRBJ2-1; a weak D match, TRBD2 (6 bases). In germline, CDR1 is LNHNV, CDR2 YYDKDF (reference sequence). The CDR3 has 15 amino acids. Deletions cut 5 bases from V and 0 bases from J, with 11 bases between. Here the CDR3 DNA reads TGTGCCACCAGCGGGAGCGGGTACTCCTACAATGAGCAGTTCTTC. Amino acid sequence: CATSGSGYSYNEQFF.

V is TRBV19 and J is TRBJ2-2; D is perhaps TRBD2 (6 bases). The germline V gene encodes CDR1 LNHDA and CDR2 SQIVND (reference sequence). This CDR3 has 13 amino acids. V was shortened by 6 bases and J by 7 bases, with 12 bases between the two germline ends. In nucleotides, the CDR3 is TGTGCCAGTAGGCCGACCGGGGGCGGGGAGCTGTTTTTT. Translating it yields CASRPTGGGELFF. The whole variable domain, filled in from reference TRBV19 and TRBJ2-2, reads DGGITQSPKYLFRKEGQNVTLSCEQNLNHDAMYWYRQDPGQGLRLIYYSQIVNDFQKGDIAEGYSVSREKKESFPLTVTSAQKNPTAFYLCASRPTGGGELFFGEGSRLTVL.

The DNA of the CDR3 is TGTGCCAGTAGTTTAGCGGGAGGCCCTACCTACGAGCAGTACTTC. Translated: CASSLAGGPTYEQYF. The genes are TRBV19 and TRBJ2-7; 10 bases match TRBD2. The CDR3 is 15 residues long. Germline-derived CDR1 and CDR2 are LNHDA and SQIVND (reference sequence). V gave up 5 bases and J gave up 2 bases; unmatched junction bases: 6.

The chain recombines TRBV6-1 with TRBJ2-5; D gene uncertain. CDR3 length equals 14 residues. Trimming stripped 6 bases from V and 4 bases from J, with 15 bases between. Germline values: CDR1 MNHNS, CDR2 SASEGT. CDR3 nucleotides: TGTGCCAGCAGCCCCCCTACACTTTTAGAGACCCAGTACTTC. Protein: CASSPPTLLETQYF.

This sequence joins TRBV4-1 and TRBJ1-2, with a weak D call TRBD1 (6 bases). CDR3 length equals 13 residues. With 6 bases removed from V and 5 bases from J, the gap between germline ends came to 13 bases. Germline V lookup: CDR1 MGHRA, CDR2 YSYEKL. The CDR3 DNA sequence: TGCGCCAGCAGTCGGGAAGGGGGTTATGGCTACACCTTC. Its translation: CASSREGGYGYTF.

This chain connects TRBV14 to TRBJ1-4, with TRBD1 as a possible D gene (6 bases). This CDR3 has 15 residues. Trimming removed 1 base at V and 5 bases at J, with 11 bases between. Germline values: CDR1 SGHDN, CDR2 FVKESK. The CDR3 DNA sequence: TGTGCCAGCAGCCAAGGGCCAGGGGTGAATGAAAAACTGTTTTTT. It is translated as CASSQGPGVNEKLFF.

The gene calls are TRBV29-1 and TRBJ2-1; D is ambiguous. The CDR3 has 12 residues. Trimming removed 7 bases from V and 3 bases from J, with 10 bases in between. CDR1 is SQVTM and CDR2 is ANQGSEA in the germline V gene. CDR3 loop: CSGRTVYNEQFF. As DNA, the CDR3 is TGCAGCGGCCGCACCGTCTACAATGAGCAGTTCTTC.

This clone was counted a single time. The V call is TRBV7-3, the J call TRBJ2-1; 7 positions agree with TRBD2. The CDR3 extends over 17 amino acids. Losses at the gene ends were 5 bases for V and 8 bases for J; bases not matched to a gene: 18. Germline V gene data show CDR1 as SGHTA and CDR2 as FQGTGA. This chain's CDR3 is CASSPPLGAGVPHEQFF. In DNA form, the CDR3 reads TGTGCCAGCAGCCCACCCTTAGGCGCGGGAGTTCCTCATGAGCAGTTCTTC.

The chain links TRBV27 to TRBJ2-5, with D possibly being TRBD1 or TRBD2 (5 bases each). The CDR3 sequence is 13 residues long. Germline values: CDR1 MNHEY, CDR2 SMNVEV (reference sequence). V lost 3 bases to trimming and J lost 11 bases, with 16 bases between them. CDR3 nucleotide sequence: TGTGCCAGCAGTTTGGGGGTCAGTTTGGAGCAGTACTTC. Encoded protein: CASSLGVSLEQYF.

This clone was observed a few times. The chain recombines TRBV6-5 with TRBJ1-1, with 7 nucleotides matching TRBD1. V gave up 6 bases and J gave up 11 bases; unmatched junction bases: 12. This CDR3 has 13 residues. The germline gives CDR1 MNHEY, CDR2 SVGAGI. This CDR3 reads CASSDRESLIAFF. CDR3 nucleotide sequence: TGTGCCAGCAGCGACAGGGAGTCACTGATCGCTTTCTTT.

This sequence joins TRBV7-2 and TRBJ2-1, with 13 nucleotides matching TRBD2. CDR1 is SGHTA and CDR2 is FQGNSA in the germline V gene. The CDR3 runs 18 residues. J was trimmed by 6 bases and V by 1 base; bases with no gene match: 9. The CDR3 bases are TGTGCCAGCAGCTTAGAACTAGCGGGAGGGCCGCATGGCAATGAGCAGTTCTTC. Encoded protein: CASSLELAGGPHGNEQFF.

This chain joins TRBV2 and TRBJ2-1, with TRBD1 as a possible D gene (5 bases). The CDR3 sequence is 16 residues long. Germline V lookup: CDR1 SNHLY, CDR2 FYNNEI. V dropped 6 bases and J dropped 0 bases, with 15 bases sitting between them. CDR3 sequence: CASRRQTISSYNEQFF. CDR3 nucleotides: TGTGCCAGCAGAAGACAGACAATCAGCTCCTACAATGAGCAGTTCTTC.

The sample holds one count of this clone. This CDR3 is also generated by other DNA sequences in the sample. The V call is TRBV5-1, the J call TRBJ2-5, with D perhaps matching TRBD2 (6 bases). Germline V gene sequence: CDR1 SGHRS, CDR2 YFSETQ. Trimming cost V 5 bases and J 3 bases, with 11 bases left between them. The CDR3 runs to 13 residues. The CDR3 DNA is TGCGCCAGCAGAGGGACTGCGAAAGAGACCCAGTACTTC. As protein: CASRGTAKETQYF.

The J gene is TRBJ2-3, the V gene TRBV5-1; the D gene is possibly TRBD2 (5 bases). V gave up 2 bases and J gave up 6 bases, with 13 bases separating them. The CDR3 loop spans 14 amino acids. Germline V gene sequence: CDR1 SGHRS, CDR2 YFSETQ. CDR3 sequence (DNA): TGCGCCAGCAGCTTAGGAGGACCGGACGATACGCAGTATTTT. Translating gives CASSLGGPDDTQYF.

This clone was observed once. The chain is built from TRBV5-6 and TRBJ2-3; D gene unclear. Trimming took 4 bases from V and 0 from J, leaving 9 bases between them. The CDR3 totals 14 residues. The germline CDR1 and CDR2 sequences are SGHDT and YYEEEE. The CDR3 DNA reads TGTGCCAGCAGCCGGAGAGGAAGCACAGATACGCAGTATTTT. This translates into CASSRRGSTDTQYF.

V usage is TRBV2 and J usage is TRBJ2-1; a possible D gene is TRBD2 (5 bases). The CDR3 length is 14 residues. The V end lost 6 bases, the J end lost 9 bases, and 18 bases lay between the germline ends. Germline-derived CDR1 and CDR2 are SNHLY and FYNNEI. The CDR3 sequence: CASRKTGLAGEQFF. CDR3 nucleotides: TGTGCCAGCAGGAAAACCGGGCTCGCGGGTGAGCAGTTCTTC.

The chain joins TRBV6-1 to TRBJ1-2, with D tentatively TRBD1 (6 bases). Trimming cost V 3 bases and J 1 base, with 12 bases left between them. Germline V gene data show CDR1 as MNHNS and CDR2 as SASEGT. The CDR3 covers 15 residues. The CDR3 DNA sequence: TGTGCCAGCAGTGAGGGGGGGGCCCTTAACTATGGCTACACCTTC. Its protein is CASSEGGALNYGYTF.

This chain joins TRBV7-8 and TRBJ2-2, with D perhaps matching TRBD2 (5 bases). V dropped 6 bases and J dropped 7 bases, with 15 bases sitting between them. This CDR3 has 14 amino acids. In germline, CDR1 is SGHVS, CDR2 FQNEAQ. The CDR3 DNA reads TGTGCCAGCAGTTCAAGGTCTGGGAGCGGGGAGCTGTTTTTT. Protein sequence: CASSSRSGSGELFF.

This chain joins TRBV30 and TRBJ1-2; D call uncertain. Trimming took off 4 bases at V and 7 bases at J, with 13 bases between the two ends. The CDR3 extends over 12 amino acids. Per the germline V gene, CDR1 is GTSNPN and CDR2 is SVGIG (reference sequence). DNA for the CDR3: TGTGCCTGGAACCCCGGGAATGGTGGCTACACCTTC. This gives the protein CAWNPGNGGYTF. Full variable domain (rest looked up from reference TRBV30 and TRBJ1-2): SQTIHQWPATLVQPVGSPLSLECTVEGTSNPNLYWYRQAAGRGLQLLFYSVGIGQISSEVPQNLSASRPQDRQFILSSKKLLLSDSGFYLCAWNPGNGGYTFGSGTRLTVV.

The chain couples TRBV7-2 to TRBJ2-5, with D maybe TRBD2 (6 bases). CDR3 size: 14 residues. The germline V gene encodes CDR1 SGHTA and CDR2 FQGNSA. Trimming took off 2 bases at V and 5 bases at J, with 12 bases between the two ends. CDR3 DNA: TGTGCCAGCAGCTTACTGAGCGGGTCGGAGACCCAGTACTTC. Residues: CASSLLSGSETQYF.

This sequence joins TRBV9 and TRBJ1-2; D might be TRBD1 (6 bases). The germline V gene encodes CDR1 SGDLS and CDR2 YYNGEE. This CDR3 is 14 amino acids long. V gave up 0 bases and J gave up 2 bases, with 8 bases separating them. CDR3 region: CASSVGDTNYGYTF. DNA for the CDR3: TGTGCCAGCAGCGTAGGGGACACCAACTATGGCTACACCTTC.

The V call is TRBV5-1, the J call TRBJ2-3, with a tentative D call TRBD2 (6 bases). Between the trimmed V and J ends, which lost 3 bases and 5 bases, there was a span of 16 bases. Germline V gene lookup returns CDR1 SGHRS and CDR2 YFSETQ. This CDR3 spans 15 amino acids. CDR3: CASSSNQGLRDTQYF. CDR3 coding DNA: TGCGCCAGCAGCTCCAACCAGGGACTCCGAGATACGCAGTATTTT.

The rearrangement uses TRBV5-8 and TRBJ2-3; D remains ambiguous. Germline V gene data show CDR1 as SGHTS and CDR2 as YDEGEE. V was trimmed by 3 bases and J by 1 base, leaving 12 bases between them. There are 15 residues in the CDR3. The CDR3 sequence is CASSYSLSGTDTQYF. CDR3 sequence (DNA): TGTGCCAGCAGCTACTCCTTGAGCGGCACAGATACGCAGTATTTT.